The 29 T cell receptor beta chains in this list originate from one sample, sequenced in a study of CD8 T cells in Susac syndrome (dated by TCRdb to about 2019). Libraries were made using the immunoSEQ multiplex PCR assay. RNA was extracted using the RNeasy kit, and roughly 0.5 to 1 ug of the RNA was reverse transcribed with random hexamers. TCRdb ran its own pipeline on the public reads, namely fastp trimming at Q25 and MiXCR clone calling, and kept in-frame beta chains. Each CDR3 protein appears once, grouped with its most common genes and DNA. The sample contains more than 150,000 distinct CDR3 sequences, approximately 90% of them found a single time. The top ten hold 0.065% to 0.085% of the sample. Sequenced input: CD4+ T cells from PBMCs. Every receptor here comes from a human donor in good health.

The V and J genes are TRBV5-4 and TRBJ2-4, with TRBD1 identical over 12 bases. This CDR3 has 18 residues. J lost 0 bases, V lost 5 bases, and 9 bases had no gene match. Per the germline V gene, CDR1 is SGHNT and CDR2 is YYREEE (reference sequence). CDR3 sequence reads: CASSSGTGGAVAKNIQYF. The CDR3 DNA is TGTGCCAGCAGTTCCGGGACAGGGGGCGCGGTAGCCAAAAACATTCAGTACTTC.

This chain uses TRBV12-3 or TRBV12-4 with TRBJ2-2; 7 bases agree with TRBD2. The V gene end was trimmed by 6 bases and the J gene end by 6 bases; junction bases not matched to a gene: 4. CDR3 length equals 13 residues. The CDR3 spells CASRLGGAGELFF. In DNA form, the CDR3 reads TGTGCCAGCAGGCTGGGAGGGGCCGGGGAGCTGTTTTTT.

The chain recombines TRBV28 with TRBJ2-4, with 9 positions matching TRBD2. Looked up from germline, CDR1 is MDHEN and CDR2 is SYDVKM. The CDR3 runs 15 residues. The V gene end was trimmed by 4 bases and the J gene end by 4 bases; junction bases not matched to a gene: 5. Here the CDR3 DNA reads TGTGCCAGCAGTTCGCCGACTAGCGGAAAAAACATTCAGTACTTC. It codes for CASSSPTSGKNIQYF.

The V call is TRBV11-2, the J call TRBJ1-1; 7 bases fit TRBD1. Germline CDR1 reads SGHAT; CDR2 reads FQNNGV. This CDR3 spans 14 amino acids. Trimming cost V 4 bases and J 1 base; bases outside gene matches: 3. CDR3 DNA sequence: TGTGCCAGCAGCTGGGGGGACAGGAACACTGAAGCTTTCTTT. Translating it yields CASSWGDRNTEAFF.

This clonotype appeared once. The V and J genes are TRBV5-1 and TRBJ2-7; weak D call: TRBD1 (6 bases). The V and J ends lost 7 bases and 0 bases respectively, with 14 bases between them. CDR1 is SGHRS and CDR2 is YFSETQ in the germline V gene. This CDR3 region has 14 residues. CDR3 nucleotide sequence: TGCGCCAGCCGAAACAGGGTAATCTCCTACGAGCAGTACTTC. This translates into CASRNRVISYEQYF.

The chain recombines TRBV12-3 or TRBV12-4 with TRBJ1-1; D ambiguous. This CDR3 contains 14 residues. V lost 7 bases and J lost 1, with 13 bases in between. The CDR3 loop is CASNVFSGNTEAFF. CDR3 sequence (DNA): TGTGCCAGCAATGTATTTTCGGGGAACACTGAAGCTTTCTTT.

This chain links TRBV20-1 with TRBJ1-6; D remains unclear. Germline V gene sequence: CDR1 DFQATT, CDR2 SNEGSKA (reference sequence). Trimming stripped 1 base from V and 6 bases from J, with 10 bases between. CDR3 length: 14 amino acids. CDR3 sequence: CSARGLGGNSPLHF. The CDR3 region has the DNA TGCAGTGCTAGAGGTCTGGGCGGTAATTCACCCCTCCACTTT.

The chain combines TRBV10-3 with TRBJ1-6, with D possibly matching TRBD1 (6 bases). The CDR3 is 14 amino acids. The V end was cut by 5 bases, the J end by 7 bases, with 12 bases between. Germline CDR1 is ENHRY and CDR2 is SYGVKD. This CDR3 is CAISPGGGNSPLHF. The CDR3 DNA sequence: TGTGCCATCAGTCCGGGGGGCGGGAATTCACCCCTCCACTTT.

The chain couples TRBV5-1 to TRBJ1-3; the D gene is possibly TRBD1 (6 bases). This CDR3 has 16 amino acids. CDR1 is SGHRS and CDR2 is YFSETQ in the germline V gene. The V gene lost 4 bases and the J gene lost 0 bases, with 14 bases spanning the gap. The CDR3 sequence: CASSPGQPGSGNTIYF. CDR3 sequence (DNA): TGCGCCAGCAGCCCTGGACAGCCTGGCTCTGGAAACACCATATATTTT.

The chain is built from TRBV4-1 and TRBJ2-5, with 11 bases identical to TRBD2. V was clipped by 1 base and J by 4 bases; unmatched bases: 5. The CDR3 is 16 amino acids. The germline gives CDR1 MGHRA, CDR2 YSYEKL. The DNA of the CDR3 is TGCGCCAGCAGCCAAGTAGGGGGACTAGCGGCAGAGACCCAGTACTTC. Translation: CASSQVGGLAAETQYF.

The chain joins TRBV5-4 to TRBJ1-1; 8 nucleotides agree with TRBD1. The CDR3 contains 13 residues. Germline assignment: CDR1 SGHNT and CDR2 YYREEE (reference sequence). V was pared by 5 bases and J by 5 bases, with 5 bases of the junction left unmatched. For the CDR3, the DNA is TGTGCCAGCAGTTGGACAGGGCGAACTGAAGCTTTCTTT. Translated: CASSWTGRTEAFF. The entire variable domain, with the rest obtained from reference TRBV5-4 and TRBJ1-1, is as follows: ETGVTQSPTHLIKTRGQQVTLRCSSQSGHNTVSWYQQALGQGPQFIFQYYREEENGRGNFPPRFSGLQFPNYSSELNVNALELDDSALYLCASSWTGRTEAFFGQGTRLTVV.

The J gene is TRBJ2-5, the V gene TRBV3-1; the D is unclear. Trimming pared 0 bases from V and 5 bases from J, leaving 7 bases between. The CDR3 loop spans 13 amino acids. CDR1 and CDR2 from the germline V gene are LGHDT and YNNKEL (reference sequence). The DNA for the CDR3 is TGTGCCAGCAGCCAAGAACCGGAGGAGACCCAGTACTTC. This sequence encodes CASSQEPEETQYF.

V gene TRBV5-6 combines with J gene TRBJ2-5; TRBD2 matches at 8 bases. CDR1 SGHDT and CDR2 YYEEEE come from the germline V gene. With V trimmed by 1 base and J by 4 bases, 6 bases remained unmatched. The CDR3 covers 15 residues. CDR3 in amino acids: CASSLTSGAPETQYF. In DNA, the CDR3 is TGTGCCAGCAGCTTGACTAGCGGTGCCCCAGAGACCCAGTACTTC.

The J gene is TRBJ1-2, the V gene TRBV27, with TRBD1 matching over 9 bases. The CDR3 is 17 residues long. Germline trimming cut 6 bases from V and 4 bases from J; bases unmatched to any gene: 15. Germline values: CDR1 MNHEY, CDR2 SMNVEV (reference sequence). The CDR3 DNA is TGTGCCAGCAGCTTCGGAGGCGGGACAGGGTACAGCTATGGCTACACCTTC. Its protein product is CASSFGGGTGYSYGYTF.

This clonotype was found once. V gene TRBV28 combines with J gene TRBJ2-1, with a possible D match to TRBD1 (5 bases). CDR1 is MDHEN and CDR2 is SYDVKM in the germline V gene. This CDR3 spans 13 amino acids. The V end was cut by 6 bases, the J end by 7 bases, with 13 bases between. The CDR3 region is CASRTSGLNEQFF. The CDR3 region has the DNA TGTGCCAGCAGGACCTCAGGGCTGAATGAGCAGTTCTTC.

The chain uses TRBV6-2 or TRBV6-3 and TRBJ2-7; D is perhaps TRBD2 (6 bases). The CDR3 extends over 15 amino acids. The germline V and J ends were trimmed by 2 bases and 0 bases, with 11 bases remaining between them. Germline V lookup: CDR1 MNHEY, CDR2 SVGEGT. CDR3 loop: CASSYLAGPSYEQYF. CDR3 sequence (DNA): TGTGCCAGCAGTTACCTCGCGGGACCCTCCTACGAGCAGTACTTC.

The genes are TRBV20-1 and TRBJ2-3, with D possibly TRBD1 on 6 matching bases. Trimming stripped 4 bases from V and 2 bases from J, with 16 bases between. Germline V gives CDR1 DFQATT, CDR2 SNEGSKA (reference sequence). There are 15 residues in the CDR3. The chain's CDR3 is CSAMKARGVTDTQYF. CDR3 bases: TGCAGTGCTATGAAGGCCAGGGGTGTCACAGATACGCAGTATTTT.

The chain links TRBV16 to TRBJ2-7; 8 bases align to TRBD1. The trim removed 4 bases at V and 2 bases at J, leaving 4 bases unmatched. Germline V gives CDR1 KGHSY, CDR2 FQNENV. This CDR3 contains 14 residues. As DNA, the CDR3 is TGTGCCAGCAGCCTAGACAGGGGAGCCTACGAGCAGTACTTC. Amino acids: CASSLDRGAYEQYF.

The chain employs TRBV4-3 and TRBJ2-3, with TRBD1 matching over 8 bases. The trim removed 6 bases at V and 4 bases at J, leaving 9 bases unmatched. The germline V gene encodes CDR1 LGHNA and CDR2 YSLEER. The CDR3 length is 15 residues. The CDR3 DNA sequence: TGCGCCAGCAGGCGCGGGCAGGGGGCCGCAGATACGCAGTATTTT. It is translated as CASRRGQGAADTQYF.

V and J are TRBV30 and TRBJ2-3; D could derive from TRBD1 or TRBD2 (5 bases each). This CDR3 has 12 residues. V shed 3 bases and J shed 5 bases, with 9 bases lying between them. Germline V gene lookup returns CDR1 GTSNPN and CDR2 SVGIG (reference sequence). The CDR3 loop reads CAWRSGGDTQYF. The DNA for the CDR3 is TGTGCCTGGAGGTCTGGGGGAGATACGCAGTATTTT.

The chain links TRBV7-2 to TRBJ2-7, with 7 bases that match TRBD2. This CDR3 is 14 amino acids long. The V gene end was trimmed by 11 bases and the J gene end by 2 bases; junction bases not matched to a gene: 12. Germline V gene sequence: CDR1 SGHTA, CDR2 FQGNSA. The DNA of the CDR3 is TGTGCCTCGGGCCCCGGGGGGACTACCTACGAGCAGTACTTC. This translates into CASGPGGTTYEQYF.

V gene TRBV7-3 combines with J gene TRBJ2-1; TRBD2 is a possible D gene (6 bases). V was pared by 4 bases and J by 0 bases, with 22 bases between. The CDR3 has 19 residues. Germline CDR1 reads SGHTA; CDR2 reads FQGTGA. The CDR3: CASSSFGLVSGSSYNEQFF. CDR3 nucleotide sequence: TGTGCCAGCAGCTCGTTTGGATTGGTTAGCGGAAGCTCCTACAATGAGCAGTTCTTC.

This rearrangement joins TRBV21-1 to TRBJ1-2; TRBD1, the table's D call, was not compared with the DNA. TRBV21-1 is given as a pseudogene. The CDR3 loop spans 17 amino acids. DNA for the CDR3: TGTGCCAGCAGCAAAGAAGGCAGGGGAATCCCTCTATGTGGCTACACCTTC. Encoded protein: CASSKEGRGIPLCGYTF.

The chain employs TRBV7-2 and TRBJ2-4; perhaps TRBD1 as D (7 bases). The CDR3 has 16 amino acids. Germline V gene sequence: CDR1 SGHTA, CDR2 FQGNSA. Trimming pared 1 base from V and 2 bases from J, leaving 12 bases between. Here the CDR3 reads CASSLEGGGPKNIQYF. DNA of the CDR3: TGTGCCAGCAGCTTAGAAGGAGGGGGCCCCAAAAACATTCAGTACTTC.

The chain recombines TRBV3-1 with TRBJ1-2; TRBD1 might be the D (5 bases). V was cut by 4 bases and J by 7 bases, with 16 bases left in between. Germline V gives CDR1 LGHDT, CDR2 YNNKEL (reference sequence). The CDR3 length is 14 residues. The DNA for the CDR3 is TGTGCCAGCAGCCTTAACCCAGGGATAGGTGGCTACACCTTC. This encodes CASSLNPGIGGYTF.

The chain couples TRBV18 to TRBJ2-6; tentatively, D is TRBD1 or TRBD2 (7 bases each). This CDR3 spans 16 amino acids. Trimming pared 3 bases from V and 2 bases from J, leaving 11 bases between. The germline CDR1 and CDR2 sequences are KGHSH and LQKENI. The CDR3 here is CASSPQGGPGANVLTF. CDR3 nucleotides: TGTGCCAGCTCACCCCAGGGGGGGCCTGGGGCCAACGTCCTGACTTTC.

J is TRBJ2-2 and V is TRBV9; D not resolved. Trimming shortened V by 0 bases and J by 2 bases, and 5 bases separated the two germline ends. Germline CDR1 and CDR2: SGDLS and YYNGEE. The CDR3 has 14 residues. The CDR3 DNA reads TGTGCCAGCAGCGTAGAAGGCAACACCGGGGAGCTGTTTTTT. It specifies CASSVEGNTGELFF. Variable domain in full (rest from reference TRBV9 and TRBJ2-2): DSGVTQTPKHLITATGQRVTLRCSPRSGDLSVYWYQQSLDQGLQFLIQYYNGEERAKGNILERFSAQQFPDLHSELNLSSLELGDSALYFCASSVEGNTGELFFGEGSRLTVL.

The chain recombines TRBV29-1 with TRBJ1-4; maybe TRBD1 (5 bases). The V end lost 5 bases, the J end lost 0 bases, and 7 bases lay between the germline ends. CDR1 is SQVTM and CDR2 is ANQGSEA in the germline V gene. CDR3 length equals 13 residues. This chain's CDR3 is CSVRTPTNEKLFF. The CDR3 DNA reads as TGCAGCGTTAGGACACCAACTAATGAAAAACTGTTTTTT.

The CDR3: CASSLTRSNQPQHF. The CDR3 region has the DNA TGTGCCAGCAGTTTGACGCGTAGCAATCAGCCCCAGCATTTT. The rearrangement links TRBV28 to TRBJ1-5; no firm D call. The V end was cut by 3 bases, the J end by 0 bases, with 6 bases between. The CDR3 consists of 14 residues. The germline CDR1 and CDR2 sequences are MDHEN and SYDVKM.